Presented here are 12 T cell receptor beta chains from one specimen sequenced in a study of T cell responses to AZD1222 COVID-19 vaccine. Assay: immunoSEQ multiplex PCR; the TCRdb copy retains only in-frame clones and omits some. This sample has around 130,000 clones, with more than 70% found just once. This specimen was peripheral blood, taken on day 0 of AZD1222 vaccination. The source is an adult in good health.

The genes are TRBV10-3 and TRBJ2-7, with a weak D call TRBD1 (5 bases). CDR3 size: 16 residues. The germline V and J ends were trimmed by 2 bases and 2 bases, with 16 bases remaining between them. Per germline, CDR1 ENHRY and CDR2 SYGVKD. The CDR3 is CAISEPQGNPTYEQYF. DNA for the CDR3: TGTGCCATCAGTGAGCCTCAGGGAAACCCAACCTACGAGCAGTACTTC.

J is TRBJ1-2 and V is TRBV10-2, with D uncertain. Trimming took off 7 bases at V and 4 bases at J, with 13 bases between the two ends. The CDR3 extends over 13 amino acids. Looked up from germline, CDR1 is WSHSY and CDR2 is SAAADI. CDR3 sequence reads: CASKAEGAYGYTF. The DNA for the CDR3 is TGCGCCAGCAAGGCGGAAGGAGCCTATGGCTACACCTTC.

The J gene is TRBJ2-3, the V gene TRBV28, with 7 nucleotides matching TRBD2. From germline, CDR1 is MDHEN and CDR2 SYDVKM. J was trimmed by 0 bases and V by 6 bases; bases with no gene match: 12. This CDR3 spans 17 amino acids. For the CDR3, the DNA is TGTGCCAGCAGGGGATCGGGACTAAGCTTTAGCACAGATACGCAGTATTTT. It encodes CASRGSGLSFSTDTQYF.

This sequence joins TRBV6-5 and TRBJ2-7; D is undetermined. The CDR3 runs to 14 residues. CDR1 and CDR2 (germline): MNHEY, SVGAGI. V lost 6 bases and J lost 0, with 12 bases in between. The CDR3 DNA sequence: TGTGCCAGCAGCGACACCTACAACTCCTACGAGCAGTACTTC. It yields the protein CASSDTYNSYEQYF.

The genes are TRBV5-1 and TRBJ2-1; 7 nucleotides align to TRBD1. This CDR3 contains 14 residues. Germline loops: CDR1 SGHRS, CDR2 YFSETQ. The trim removed 0 bases at V and 5 bases at J, leaving 2 bases unmatched. CDR3 coding DNA: TGCGCCAGCAGCTTGGGACAGGGCGACAATGAGCAGTTCTTC. This gives the protein CASSLGQGDNEQFF.

The chain recombines TRBV27 with TRBJ2-3; D is perhaps TRBD1 (5 bases). The germline CDR1 and CDR2 sequences are MNHEY and SMNVEV (reference sequence). CDR3 length equals 14 residues. V was pared by 5 bases and J by 5 bases, with 14 bases between. In nucleotides, the CDR3 is TGTGCCAGCAGTGCTACCAGGGTTGGAGATACGCAGTATTTT. It codes for CASSATRVGDTQYF.

This clone came up a few times. This specimen includes other DNA sequences encoding the same CDR3. This chain joins TRBV7-9 and TRBJ1-1; 8 nucleotides agree with TRBD1. The CDR3 spans 15 residues. Germline CDR1 is SEHNR and CDR2 is FQNEAQ (reference sequence). J was trimmed by 4 bases and V by 2 bases; bases with no gene match: 6. The CDR3 spells CASSLFDRGGTEAFF. As DNA, the CDR3 is TGTGCCAGCAGCTTATTCGACAGGGGAGGCACTGAAGCTTTCTTT. The full variable domain, completed using reference TRBV7-9 and TRBJ1-1, is DTGVSQNPRHKITKRGQNVTFRCDPISEHNRLYWYRQTLGQGPEFLTYFQNEAQLEKSRLLSDRFSAERPKGSFSTLEIQRTEQGDSAMYLCASSLFDRGGTEAFFGQGTRLTVV.

V and J are TRBV7-9 and TRBJ2-5; TRBD2 matches at 7 bases. J gave up 4 bases and V 4 bases, and 9 bases lay outside the gene matches. There are 15 residues in the CDR3. Germline assignment: CDR1 SEHNR and CDR2 FQNEAQ (reference sequence). The DNA for the CDR3 is TGTGCCAGCAGCTCTCGGGGGGTTAGGGCAGAGACCCAGTACTTC. Protein: CASSSRGVRAETQYF.

V usage is TRBV7-9 and J usage is TRBJ2-1; unclear D gene. The CDR3 contains 13 residues. Trimming left V 5 bases short and J 7 bases short, with 12 bases between. Germline CDR1 is SEHNR and CDR2 is FQNEAQ (reference sequence). For the CDR3, the DNA is TGTGCCAGCAGCCCCCCGAATGTTAATGAGCAGTTCTTC. Protein: CASSPPNVNEQFF.

The chain employs TRBV18 and TRBJ2-7, with D uncertain. V was clipped by 6 bases and J by 0 bases, with 12 bases between them. Germline CDR1 KGHSH, CDR2 LQKENI. The CDR3 has 14 amino acids. The CDR3 nucleotides read TGTGCCAGCTCCCAAGTCTACGGCTCCTACGAGCAGTACTTC. Its translation is CASSQVYGSYEQYF. The variable domain in full, with the rest retrieved from reference TRBV18 and TRBJ2-7, is NAGVMQNPRHLVRRRGQEARLRCSPMKGHSHVYWYRQLPEEGLKFMVYLQKENIIDESGMPKERFSAEFPKEGPSILRIQQVVRGDSAAYFCASSQVYGSYEQYFGPGTRLTVT.

This chain links TRBV16 with TRBJ2-1, with 9 nucleotides matching TRBD2. The trim removed 5 bases at V and 6 bases at J, leaving 14 bases unmatched. Germline V gene sequence: CDR1 KGHSY, CDR2 FQNENV. The CDR3 contains 17 residues. CDR3 amino acids: CASSTHLSGRTVNEQFF. The CDR3 coding sequence is TGTGCCAGCAGCACGCACCTTAGCGGGAGAACGGTCAATGAGCAGTTCTTC.

This rearrangement joins TRBV19 to TRBJ2-3; 8 nucleotides agree with TRBD2. This CDR3 is 14 amino acids long. Germline V gene sequence: CDR1 LNHDA, CDR2 SQIVND (reference sequence). V lost 6 bases, J lost 3 bases, and 5 bases stayed unmatched. The CDR3, as DNA: TGTGCCAGTAGCGCTAGCGGGTGGACAGATACGCAGTATTTT. Its translation is CASSASGWTDTQYF. Full variable domain (rest looked up from reference TRBV19 and TRBJ2-3): DGGITQSPKYLFRKEGQNVTLSCEQNLNHDAMYWYRQDPGQGLRLIYYSQIVNDFQKGDIAEGYSVSREKKESFPLTVTSAQKNPTAFYLCASSASGWTDTQYFGPGTRLTVL.